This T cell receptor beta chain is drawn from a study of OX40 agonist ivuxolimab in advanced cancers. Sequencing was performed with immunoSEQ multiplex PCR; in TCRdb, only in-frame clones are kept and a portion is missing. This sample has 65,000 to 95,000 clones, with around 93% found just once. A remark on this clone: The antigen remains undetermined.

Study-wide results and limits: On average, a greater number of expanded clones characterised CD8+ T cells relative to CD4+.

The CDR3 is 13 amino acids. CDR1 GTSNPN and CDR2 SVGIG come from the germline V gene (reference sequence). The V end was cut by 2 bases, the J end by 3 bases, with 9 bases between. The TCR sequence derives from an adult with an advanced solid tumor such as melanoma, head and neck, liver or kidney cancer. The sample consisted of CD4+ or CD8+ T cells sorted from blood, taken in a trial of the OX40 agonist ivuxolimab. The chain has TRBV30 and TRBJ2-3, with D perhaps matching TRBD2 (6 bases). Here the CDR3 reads CAWSWRETDTQYF. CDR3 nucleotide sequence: TGTGCCTGGAGTTGGAGGGAAACAGATACGCAGTATTTT.